The following is a T cell receptor beta chain sequence with its context. This record belongs to a study of blood T cells in healthy people across ages. Alongside a J-beta primer mix, a sample-barcoded 5' primer served in a second PCR lasting about 7 to 12 cycles. Unique molecular identifiers of 12 random nucleotides labeled each cDNA. Each of the samples gave a minimum of 2.5 million paired-end reads that contained CDR3. One entry per CDR3 protein, called by TCRdb with MiXCR from the 5' RACE reads. This table holds 1.5 million to 2 million distinct CDR3 sequences, about 30% found once. The V end was cut by 5 bases, the J end by 4 bases, with 14 bases between. CDR1 SQVTM and CDR2 ANQGSEA come from the germline V gene. This CDR3 has 13 residues.

The chain is built from TRBV29-1 and TRBJ1-1; a weak D match, TRBD1 (5 bases). The receptor's source is a woman between 25 and 40 years old in good health. Specimen: blood. The CDR3 DNA reads TGCAGCGTTAAGGGGTTTGATGTCACTGAAGCTTTCTTT. Its protein product is CSVKGFDVTEAFF.